This T cell receptor (beta chain) emerged from a study of cytomegalovirus exposure and HLA in healthy donors. Study-level background: Counted in an early data release were tens of millions of unique TCRs from HLA-typed donors.

The CDR3 length is 14 residues. CDR1 MGHRA and CDR2 YSYEKL come from the germline V gene. V was pared by 2 bases and J by 2 bases, with 7 bases between. PCR primers comprised 60 Vbeta and 13 Jbeta primers. Original data processing: Unique TCR beta chains totaled some 78 million in a later count, with roughly 11 million of them shared. Sequencing was performed with immunoSEQ multiplex PCR; in TCRdb, only in-frame clones are kept and a portion is missing. V, J and clone size were drawn from that table, and D and trimming were deduced from the DNA. The table lists some 130,000 clones, just over 70% of them singletons. Each of the donors was a healthy bone marrow donor.

This clonotype originated in a woman aged 60-70 years in good health and CMV-seropositive. Material for sequencing was PBMCs. J is TRBJ1-3 and V is TRBV4-1, with a possible D match to TRBD1 (6 bases). The CDR3 is CASSQKGAGNTIYF. The CDR3, as DNA: TGCGCCAGCAGCCAAAAGGGGGCTGGAAACACCATATATTTT.